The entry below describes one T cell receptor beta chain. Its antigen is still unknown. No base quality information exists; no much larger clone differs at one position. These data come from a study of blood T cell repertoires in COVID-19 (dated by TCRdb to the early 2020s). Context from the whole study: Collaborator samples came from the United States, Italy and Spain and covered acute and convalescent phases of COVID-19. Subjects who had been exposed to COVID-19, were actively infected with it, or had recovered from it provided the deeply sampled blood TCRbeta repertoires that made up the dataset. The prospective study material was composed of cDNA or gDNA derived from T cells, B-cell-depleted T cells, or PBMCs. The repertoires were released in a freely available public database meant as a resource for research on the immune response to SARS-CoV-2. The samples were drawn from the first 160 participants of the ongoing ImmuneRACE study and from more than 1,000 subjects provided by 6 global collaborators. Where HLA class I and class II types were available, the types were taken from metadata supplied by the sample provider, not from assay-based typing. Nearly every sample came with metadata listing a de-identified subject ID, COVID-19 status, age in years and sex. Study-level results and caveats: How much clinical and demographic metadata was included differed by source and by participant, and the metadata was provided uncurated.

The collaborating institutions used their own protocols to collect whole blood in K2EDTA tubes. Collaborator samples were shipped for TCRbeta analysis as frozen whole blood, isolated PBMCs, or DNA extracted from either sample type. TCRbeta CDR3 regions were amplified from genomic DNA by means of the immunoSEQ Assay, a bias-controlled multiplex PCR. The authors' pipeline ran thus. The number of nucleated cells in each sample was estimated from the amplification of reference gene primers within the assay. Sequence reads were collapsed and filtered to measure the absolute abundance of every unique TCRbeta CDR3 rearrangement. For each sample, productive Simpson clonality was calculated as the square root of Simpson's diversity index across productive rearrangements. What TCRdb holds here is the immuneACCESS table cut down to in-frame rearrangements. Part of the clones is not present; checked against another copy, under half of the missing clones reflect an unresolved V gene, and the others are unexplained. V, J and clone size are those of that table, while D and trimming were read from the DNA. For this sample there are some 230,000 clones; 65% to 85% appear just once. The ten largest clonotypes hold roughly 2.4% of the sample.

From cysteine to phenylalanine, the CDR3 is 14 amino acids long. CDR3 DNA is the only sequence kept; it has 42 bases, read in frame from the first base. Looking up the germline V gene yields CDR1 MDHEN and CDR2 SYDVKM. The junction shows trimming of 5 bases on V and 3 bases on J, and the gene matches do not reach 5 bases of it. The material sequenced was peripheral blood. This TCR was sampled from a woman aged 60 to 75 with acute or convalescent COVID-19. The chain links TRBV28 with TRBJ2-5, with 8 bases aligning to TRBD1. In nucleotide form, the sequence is TGTGCCAGCAGTCGCGGACAGGGAGAAGAGACCCAGTACTTC. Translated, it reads CASSRGQGEETQYF.